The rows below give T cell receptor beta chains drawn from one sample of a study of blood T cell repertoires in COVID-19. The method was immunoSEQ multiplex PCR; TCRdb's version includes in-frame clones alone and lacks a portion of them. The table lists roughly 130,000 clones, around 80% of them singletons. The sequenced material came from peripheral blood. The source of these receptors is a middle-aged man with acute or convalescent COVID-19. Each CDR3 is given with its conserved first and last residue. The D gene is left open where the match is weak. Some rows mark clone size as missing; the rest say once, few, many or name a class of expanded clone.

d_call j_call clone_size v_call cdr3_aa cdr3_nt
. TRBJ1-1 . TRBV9 CASSESGWNTEAFF TGTGCCAGCAGCGAGTCAGGGTGGAACACTGAAGCTTTCTTT
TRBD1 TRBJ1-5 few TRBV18 CASSPGTGVQPQHF TGTGCCAGCTCACCTGGGACAGGGGTCCAGCCCCAGCATTTT
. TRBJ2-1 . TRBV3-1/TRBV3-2 CASSQASGNEQFF TGTGCCAGCAGCCAAGCTTCAGGGAATGAGCAGTTCTTC
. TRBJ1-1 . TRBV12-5 CASAQEREAFF TGTGCTAGTGCCCAGGAACGGGAGGCTTTCTTT
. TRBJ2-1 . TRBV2 CASSAYNEQFF TGTGCCAGCAGTGCGTACAATGAGCAGTTCTTC
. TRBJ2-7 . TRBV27 CASSFTLEAYEQYF TGTGCCAGCAGTTTTACACTAGAGGCCTACGAGCAGTACTTC
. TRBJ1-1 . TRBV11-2 CASSGGRGENTEAFF TGTGCCAGCAGCGGGGGCCGGGGAGAGAACACTGAAGCTTTCTTT
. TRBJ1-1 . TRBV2 CASSAGKNTEAFF TGTGCCAGCAGTGCAGGGAAGAACACTGAAGCTTTCTTT
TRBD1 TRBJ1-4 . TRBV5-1 CASGQGAGNEKLFF TGCGCCAGCGGACAGGGGGCGGGTAATGAAAAACTGTTTTTT
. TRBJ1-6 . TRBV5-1 CASSLANSPLHF TGCGCCAGCAGCTTGGCAAATTCACCCCTCCACTTT
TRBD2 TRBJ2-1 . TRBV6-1 CASSEVLAGGLYNEQFF TGTGCCAGCAGTGAAGTGCTAGCGGGGGGGTTATACAATGAGCAGTTCTTC
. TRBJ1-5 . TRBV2 CASSEGRYQPQHF TGTGCCAGCAGTGAGGGGCGCTATCAGCCCCAGCATTTT
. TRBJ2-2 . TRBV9 CASSADSNTGELFF TGTGCCAGCAGTGCGGACAGCAACACCGGGGAGCTGTTTTTT
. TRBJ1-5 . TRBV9 CASSVGTDNQPQHF TGTGCCAGCAGCGTAGGGACAGACAATCAGCCCCAGCATTTT
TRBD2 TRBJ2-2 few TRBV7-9 CASSFGTRASGELFF TGTGCCAGCAGCTTTGGGACTAGGGCGTCGGGGGAGCTGTTTTTT
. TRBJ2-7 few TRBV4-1 CASSDPTFGNEQYF TGCGCCAGCAGCGACCCGACTTTCGGAAACGAGCAGTACTTC
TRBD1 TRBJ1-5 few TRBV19 CASSPSGQPGQPQHF TGTGCCAGTAGTCCGTCGGGACAGCCGGGGCAGCCCCAGCATTTT
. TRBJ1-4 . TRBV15 CATSRGEWSNEKLFF TGTGCCACCAGCAGAGGGGAGTGGTCTAATGAAAAACTGTTTTTT
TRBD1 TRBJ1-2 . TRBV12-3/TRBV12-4 CASTGTGFFYTF TGTGCCAGCACCGGGACAGGTTTTTTCTACACCTTC
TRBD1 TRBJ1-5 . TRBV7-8 CASSFRTGREYQPQHF TGTGCCAGCAGCTTTCGGACAGGGCGGGAATATCAGCCCCAGCATTTT
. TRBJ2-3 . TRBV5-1 CASSLDRGTDTQYF TGCGCCAGCAGCTTGGACCGGGGGACAGATACGCAGTATTTT
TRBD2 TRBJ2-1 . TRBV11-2 CASSPMASGVNGYEQFF TGTGCCAGCAGCCCTATGGCTAGCGGGGTAAATGGCTATGAGCAGTTCTTC
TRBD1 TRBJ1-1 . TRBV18 CASSPGTGFSHEAFF TGTGCCAGCTCACCGGGGACAGGGTTTTCCCATGAAGCTTTCTTT
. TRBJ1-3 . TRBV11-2 CASSFRGLAGNTIYF TGTGCCAGCAGCTTTCGGGGGTTGGCTGGAAACACCATATATTTT